A selection of T cell receptor beta chains follows, all from one sample in a study of blood T cell repertoires in COVID-19. Profiled with immunoSEQ multiplex PCR; TCRdb holds only in-frame clones, not every one. In the table there are hundreds of thousands of clones, roughly nine tenths of which are singletons. The material sequenced was PBMCs or T cells enriched from blood (not recorded which). Receptor source: a man aged 30 to 45 who had recovered from COVID-19. Both conserved end residues are part of each CDR3. D genes are given only for firm matches. Only part of the rows carry a size: once, few, many, or a class if the clone is expanded.

CDR3 protein: CASSKTGQGTEAFF; CDR3 DNA: TGTGCCAGCAGCAAAACAGGGCAGGGGACTGAAGCTTTCTTT; J gene: TRBJ1-1; D gene: NA; V gene: TRBV7-9; CDR3 length: 14; clone size: NA
CDR3 protein: CATSREGLVADTQYF; CDR3 DNA: TGTGCCACCAGCAGAGAGGGACTAGTTGCAGATACGCAGTATTTT; J gene: TRBJ2-3; D gene: TRBD2; V gene: TRBV15; CDR3 length: 15; clone size: NA
CDR3 protein: CAIHKGGQGPANYGYTF; CDR3 DNA: TGTGCCATCCATAAGGGGGGACAGGGGCCAGCTAACTATGGCTACACCTTC; J gene: TRBJ1-2; D gene: TRBD1; V gene: TRBV27; CDR3 length: 17; clone size: NA
CDR3 protein: CASSRRLAGGLEGTDTQYF; CDR3 DNA: TGTGCCAGTAGTCGGAGACTAGCGGGAGGTTTAGAGGGCACAGATACGCAGTATTTT; J gene: TRBJ2-3; D gene: TRBD2; V gene: TRBV19; CDR3 length: 19; clone size: NA
CDR3 protein: CASSLPGTGKAGNTIYF; CDR3 DNA: TGTGCCAGCAGCCTTCCCGGGACAGGGAAGGCGGGAAACACCATATATTTT; J gene: TRBJ1-3; D gene: TRBD1; V gene: TRBV3-1/TRBV3-2; CDR3 length: 17; clone size: NA
CDR3 protein: CASSKLAGRYNEQFF; CDR3 DNA: TGTGCCAGCAGCAAACTAGCGGGGAGATACAATGAGCAGTTCTTC; J gene: TRBJ2-1; D gene: TRBD2; V gene: TRBV28; CDR3 length: 15; clone size: NA
CDR3 protein: CASSLGQVPTGELFF; CDR3 DNA: TGCGCCAGCAGCTTAGGACAGGTACCGACCGGGGAGCTGTTTTTT; J gene: TRBJ2-2; D gene: TRBD1; V gene: TRBV4-1; CDR3 length: 15; clone size: NA
CDR3 protein: CASSLRGKAEQYF; CDR3 DNA: TGTGCCAGCAGTTTACGGGGAAAGGCCGAGCAGTACTTC; J gene: TRBJ2-7; D gene: NA; V gene: TRBV27; CDR3 length: 13; clone size: NA
CDR3 protein: CATSSGFEYNEQFF; CDR3 DNA: TGTGCCACCAGCTCCGGGTTCGAGTACAATGAGCAGTTCTTC; J gene: TRBJ2-1; D gene: NA; V gene: TRBV15; CDR3 length: 14; clone size: NA
CDR3 protein: CASSQDLQGRNEQFF; CDR3 DNA: TGTGCCAGCAGCCAAGATCTACAGGGGAGAAATGAGCAGTTCTTC; J gene: TRBJ2-1; D gene: TRBD1; V gene: TRBV14; CDR3 length: 15; clone size: once
CDR3 protein: CASSESPYQPQHF; CDR3 DNA: TGTGCCAGCAGTGAAAGCCCTTATCAGCCCCAGCATTTT; J gene: TRBJ1-5; D gene: NA; V gene: TRBV2; CDR3 length: 13; clone size: NA